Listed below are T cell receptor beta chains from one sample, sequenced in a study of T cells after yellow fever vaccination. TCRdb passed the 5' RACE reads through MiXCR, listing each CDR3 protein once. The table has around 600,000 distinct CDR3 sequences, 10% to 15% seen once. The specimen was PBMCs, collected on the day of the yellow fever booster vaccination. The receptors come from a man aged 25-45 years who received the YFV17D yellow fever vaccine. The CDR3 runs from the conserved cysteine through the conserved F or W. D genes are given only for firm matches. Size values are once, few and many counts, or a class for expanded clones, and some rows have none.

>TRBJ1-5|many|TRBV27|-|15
CASSLDPYSNQPQHF
TGTGCCAGCAGTTTAGACCCATATAGCAATCAGCCCCAGCATTTT
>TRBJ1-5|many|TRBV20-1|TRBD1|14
CSAKGQEIRQPQHF
TGCAGTGCTAAGGGACAGGAGATACGCCAGCCCCAGCATTTT
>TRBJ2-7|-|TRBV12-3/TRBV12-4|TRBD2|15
CASSLDGGRTYEQYF
TGTGCCAGCAGTTTAGACGGGGGGAGAACCTACGAGCAGTACTTC
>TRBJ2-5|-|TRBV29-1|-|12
CSAVGSRETQYF
TGCAGCGCCGTCGGGTCTAGGGAGACCCAGTACTTC
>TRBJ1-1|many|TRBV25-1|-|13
CASSVYGRPGTFF
TGTGCCAGCAGTGTCTACGGCCGCCCGGGAACTTTCTTT
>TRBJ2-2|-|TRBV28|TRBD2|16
CASSLFPAGLTGELFF
TGTGCCAGCAGTTTATTTCCAGCGGGACTCACCGGGGAGCTGTTTTTT
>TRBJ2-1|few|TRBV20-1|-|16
CSARRGARRGYNEQFF
TGCAGTGCTAGAAGGGGGGCTAGGAGGGGTTACAATGAGCAGTTCTTC
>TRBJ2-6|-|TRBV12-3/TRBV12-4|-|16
CASSFQGGGGANVLTF
TGTGCCAGCAGTTTCCAAGGGGGGGGTGGGGCCAACGTCCTGACTTTC
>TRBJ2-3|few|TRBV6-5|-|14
CASSYSHRENTQYF
TGTGCCAGCAGTTACTCCCACCGTGAAAATACGCAGTATTTT
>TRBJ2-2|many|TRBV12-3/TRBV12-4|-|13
CASSFLGAGELFF
TGTGCCAGCAGTTTTTTGGGGGCGGGGGAGCTGTTTTTT
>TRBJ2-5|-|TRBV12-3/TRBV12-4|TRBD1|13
CASSNRGAETQYF
TGTGCCAGCAGCAACAGGGGGGCGGAGACCCAGTACTTC
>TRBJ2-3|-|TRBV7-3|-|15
CAGSLNALGTDTQYF
TGTGCCGGCAGCTTAAATGCATTGGGCACAGATACGCAGTATTTT
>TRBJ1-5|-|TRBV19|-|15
CASTSSGRGIQPQHF
TGTGCCAGTACCTCATCTGGGAGGGGCATTCAGCCCCAGCATTTT
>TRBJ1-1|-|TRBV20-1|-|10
CSAIRHGAFF
TGCAGTGCTATTCGTCACGGAGCTTTCTTT
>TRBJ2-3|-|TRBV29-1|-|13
CSPTAYQGGTQYF
TGCAGCCCCACTGCCTATCAGGGAGGTACGCAGTATTTT
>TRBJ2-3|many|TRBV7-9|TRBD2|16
CASSAVLAGLTDTQYF
TGTGCCAGCAGCGCGGTACTAGCGGGCCTAACAGATACGCAGTATTTT